The 29 T cell receptor beta chains in this list originate from one sample, sequenced in a study of blood T cell repertoires in COVID-19. Here immunoSEQ multiplex PCR was the method, and the copy in TCRdb shows in-frame clones only, minus some. The sample has roughly 260,000 clones; 87% are singletons. Material for sequencing was peripheral blood. The receptors come from a woman between 45 and 65 years old with acute or convalescent COVID-19.

The rearrangement links TRBV24-1 to TRBJ1-4; 7 positions match TRBD1. V was pared by 3 bases and J by 5 bases, with 5 bases of the junction left unmatched. The CDR3 sequence is 15 residues long. Germline V lookup: CDR1 KGHDR, CDR2 SFDVKD. CDR3 in amino acids: CATSDAGTENEKLFF. In nucleotides, the CDR3 is TGTGCCACCAGTGATGCCGGGACAGAAAATGAAAAACTGTTTTTT.

This clone was seen a handful of times. Mismatch with germline at one junction end may stem from a read error. The chain uses TRBV14 and TRBJ1-1; the D gene is possibly TRBD1 (5 bases). This CDR3 contains 14 residues. Germline V lookup: CDR1 SGHDN, CDR2 FVKESK. CDR3 sequence (DNA): TGTGCCAGCAGCCAAGTGGCAGGGAACCCTGAAGCTTTCTTT. Translation gives CASSQVAGNPEAFF.

DNA for the CDR3: TGTGCCAGCCCCTTAGGGGGACAGGGGCCCGAGCAGTACTTC. It codes for CASPLGGQGPEQYF. V and J are TRBV27 and TRBJ2-7, with 10 bases lining up with TRBD1. Germline V CDR1 and CDR2: MNHEY, SMNVEV (reference sequence). This CDR3 comprises 14 residues. Trimming at V came to 8 bases and at J to 6 bases, leaving 10 bases not matched to a gene.

The chain combines TRBV7-6 with TRBJ2-7; TRBD1 matches at 9 bases. The CDR3 length is 16 residues. Germline trimming cut 0 bases from V and 2 bases from J; bases unmatched to any gene: 5. Looked up from germline, CDR1 is SGHVS and CDR2 is FNYEAQ. CDR3 nucleotides: TGTGCCAGCAGCTTAGCTTACAGGGGGCTCGCCTACGAGCAGTACTTC. Translation gives CASSLAYRGLAYEQYF.

The CDR3 DNA reads TGTGCCAGCAATAGGGACAGCGGCACTGAAGCTTTCTTT. Its translation is CASNRDSGTEAFF. The chain combines TRBV27 with TRBJ1-1; 7 bases line up with TRBD1. Germline values: CDR1 MNHEY, CDR2 SMNVEV (reference sequence). V was clipped by 7 bases and J by 4 bases; unmatched bases: 6. The CDR3 is 13 residues long.

The rearrangement joins TRBV7-9 to TRBJ2-2, with D perhaps matching TRBD1 (5 bases). Trimming removed 7 bases from V and 3 bases from J, with 24 bases in between. This CDR3 contains 18 residues. The V gene's germline CDR1 is SEHNR and CDR2 FQNEAQ (reference sequence). The CDR3 coding sequence is TGTGCCAGCACACAAGACAGCGCCCTTGGTTGGGACACCGGGGAGCTGTTTTTT. Its protein product is CASTQDSALGWDTGELFF.

The chain employs TRBV5-1 and TRBJ1-1; D remains ambiguous. V lost 3 bases and J 1 base, leaving 16 bases between the germline ends. Germline CDR1 is SGHRS and CDR2 is YFSETQ. CDR3 length: 16 residues. The CDR3 loop is CASSSFSMAGNTEAFF. The CDR3 nucleotides read TGCGCCAGCAGCTCCTTCTCCATGGCGGGGAACACTGAAGCTTTCTTT.

This clone was counted many times. The chain employs TRBV7-9 and TRBJ1-1, with D perhaps TRBD1 (6 bases). V was trimmed by 5 bases and J by 11 bases, leaving 18 bases between them. The CDR3 covers 13 residues. CDR1 is SEHNR and CDR2 is FQNEAQ in the germline V gene (reference sequence). The CDR3 sequence: CASSRAGDDGAFF. CDR3 in DNA: TGTGCCAGCAGCCGAGCAGGGGACGATGGTGCTTTCTTT.

The chain joins TRBV4-3 to TRBJ2-7; TRBD2 aligns across 7 bases. Germline assignment: CDR1 LGHNA and CDR2 YSLEER. With 1 base clipped from V and 3 bases from J, the junction kept 3 bases outside the gene matches. The CDR3 has 14 residues. The CDR3, as DNA: TGCGCCAGCAGCCAAGCCGGGAGGAACTACGAGCAGTACTTC. It codes for CASSQAGRNYEQYF.

This rearrangement joins TRBV7-2 to TRBJ2-7; D not resolved. CDR1 and CDR2 (germline): SGHTA, FQGNSA. The CDR3 has 13 residues. Deletions cut 1 base from V and 8 bases from J, with 12 bases between. CDR3 region: CASSLGRVRQQYF. CDR3 bases: TGTGCCAGCAGCTTAGGTCGGGTACGTCAGCAGTACTTC. Based on the CDR3 plus reference TRBV7-2 and TRBJ2-7, the full variable domain is GAGVSQSPSNKVTEKGKDVELRCDPISGHTALYWYRQSLGQGLEFLIYFQGNSAPDKSGLPSDRFSAERTGGSVSTLTIQRTQQEDSAVYLCASSLGRVRQQYFGPGTRLTVT.

This clone was seen a few times. The J gene is TRBJ2-3, the V gene TRBV19; D may be TRBD1 (6 bases). V lost 5 bases to trimming and J lost 0 bases, with 9 bases between them. This CDR3 is built from 14 residues. Germline CDR1 reads LNHDA; CDR2 reads SQIVND (reference sequence). As DNA, the CDR3 is TGTGCCAGTAGTGACAGGACTAGCACAGATACGCAGTATTTT. This sequence encodes CASSDRTSTDTQYF.

The chain carries TRBV24-1 and TRBJ1-1; TRBD1 is a possible D gene (5 bases). Looked up from germline, CDR1 is KGHDR and CDR2 is SFDVKD. Trimming took off 3 bases at V and 1 base at J, with 14 bases between the two ends. The CDR3 runs to 16 residues. CDR3 protein: CATSDHRVGENTEAFF. The CDR3 nucleotides read TGTGCCACCAGTGATCATCGGGTAGGGGAGAACACTGAAGCTTTCTTT.

This chain uses TRBV2 with TRBJ1-6; D remains unclear. Germline lookup yields CDR1 SNHLY and CDR2 FYNNEI. This CDR3 comprises 13 residues. The V and J ends lost 6 bases and 3 bases respectively, with 6 bases between them. The CDR3 DNA is TGTGCCAGCAGGCGGGACTATAATTCACCCCTCCACTTT. This codes for CASRRDYNSPLHF. Full variable domain (remainder filled in from reference TRBV2 and TRBJ1-6): EPEVTQTPSHQVTQMGQEVILRCVPISNHLYFYWYRQILGQKVEFLVSFYNNEISEKSEIFDDQFSVERPDGSNFTLKIRSTKLEDSAMYFCASRRDYNSPLHFGNGTRLTVT.

This chain's CDR3 is CASSYLGRRGSPLHF. The CDR3 nucleotides are TGTGCCAGCAGTTACCTGGGACGGAGGGGTTCACCCCTCCACTTT. The chain recombines TRBV6-5 with TRBJ1-6; possibly TRBD1 for D (5 bases). Trimming removed 2 bases at V and 9 bases at J, with 14 bases between. This CDR3 is 15 amino acids long. Germline-derived CDR1 and CDR2 are MNHEY and SVGAGI.

This chain joins TRBV6-5 and TRBJ2-2, with D unresolved. Trimming pared 5 bases from V and 7 bases from J, leaving 8 bases between. The germline gives CDR1 MNHEY, CDR2 SVGAGI. The CDR3 is 12 residues long. The CDR3 nucleotides are TGTGCCAGCAGTCAGGTTTACGGGGAGCTGTTTTTT. Its protein is CASSQVYGELFF.

The V gene is TRBV6-5, the J gene TRBJ1-3, with a possible D match to TRBD1 (6 bases). Germline assignment: CDR1 MNHEY and CDR2 SVGAGI. This CDR3 comprises 14 residues. Trimming took 6 bases from V and 0 from J, leaving 9 bases between them. The CDR3 DNA is TGTGCCAGCAGAACAGGGAACTCTGGAAACACCATATATTTT. Translated: CASRTGNSGNTIYF.

CDR3 nucleotide sequence: TGTGCCAGCTCACCGTCCGGGAATGGAAACACCATATATTTT. Its translation: CASSPSGNGNTIYF. V gene TRBV18 combines with J gene TRBJ1-3, with D unclear. The germline V and J ends were trimmed by 3 bases and 3 bases, with 9 bases remaining between them. In germline, CDR1 is KGHSH, CDR2 LQKENI. The length of the CDR3 is 14 residues.

The chain links TRBV6-5 to TRBJ2-7; no firm D call. Germline lookup yields CDR1 MNHEY and CDR2 SVGAGI. Trimming took 0 bases from V and 3 from J, leaving 12 bases between them. The CDR3 covers 15 residues. The CDR3 region is CASSYSGVYNYEQYF. Written as DNA, the CDR3 is TGTGCCAGCAGTTACTCTGGAGTTTATAACTACGAGCAGTACTTC.

The rearrangement joins TRBV28 to TRBJ1-2; D might be TRBD1 (6 bases). V lost 8 bases, J lost 5 bases, and 18 bases lay in between. Germline lookup yields CDR1 MDHEN and CDR2 SYDVKM. CDR3 length equals 14 residues. The CDR3 DNA is TGTGCCAGCCGGATACAGGGTTCGGTTTATGGCTACACCTTC. Translation: CASRIQGSVYGYTF.

J is TRBJ1-5 and V is TRBV6-2 or TRBV6-3, with D maybe TRBD1 (6 bases). The CDR3 is made up of 15 amino acids. The germline V gene encodes CDR1 MNHEY and CDR2 SVGEGT. V shed 2 bases and J shed 4 bases, with 12 bases lying between them. CDR3 region: CASSYDDRWNQPQHF. The CDR3 DNA is TGTGCCAGCAGTTACGACGACAGGTGGAATCAGCCCCAGCATTTT.

V usage is TRBV30 and J usage is TRBJ2-7; the match to TRBD1 covers 9 bases. The junction had 1 base not matched to a gene; V was cut back by 8 bases and J by 2 bases. Germline V gene lookup returns CDR1 GTSNPN and CDR2 SVGIG (reference sequence). The CDR3 spans 11 residues. CDR3 in DNA: TGTGCCGGGACAGGGACCTACGAGCAGTACTTC. Translation: CAGTGTYEQYF.

The V gene is TRBV27, the J gene TRBJ2-7, with 10 bases that match TRBD2. The CDR3 length is 15 residues. From germline, CDR1 is MNHEY and CDR2 SMNVEV (reference sequence). The ends lost 5 bases at V and 9 bases at J; junction bases unmatched: 13. The CDR3 loop is CASSPSAGGIFGQYF. CDR3 DNA sequence: TGTGCCAGCAGTCCCTCAGCGGGGGGGATTTTTGGGCAGTACTTC.

This clone showed up just a few times. The rearrangement uses TRBV10-3 and TRBJ1-1; unclear D gene. V lost 4 bases, J lost 1 base, and 13 bases lay in between. The germline CDR1 and CDR2 sequences are ENHRY and SYGVKD. The CDR3 covers 15 residues. In DNA, the CDR3 is TGTGCCATCAGTGCATCTTCCTCGGGGAACACTGAAGCTTTCTTT. This codes for CAISASSSGNTEAFF.

This sequence joins TRBV11-1 and TRBJ2-7; TRBD1 agrees at 9 bases. Germline loops: CDR1 SGHAT, CDR2 FQDESV (reference sequence). The CDR3 covers 16 residues. Germline trimming cut 3 bases from V and 4 bases from J; bases unmatched to any gene: 10. CDR3 protein: CASSFRPGTGYYEQYF. The CDR3 DNA sequence: TGTGCCAGCAGCTTTCGCCCCGGGACAGGGTATTACGAGCAGTACTTC.

The chain couples TRBV9 to TRBJ2-2; D might be TRBD2 (6 bases). This CDR3 spans 17 amino acids. V dropped 0 bases and J dropped 2 bases, with 14 bases sitting between them. CDR1 is SGDLS, CDR2 YYNGEE, per germline. In DNA, the CDR3 is TGTGCCAGCAGCGTAGAGTTAGCGGAGAAAAACACCGGGGAGCTGTTTTTT. It encodes CASSVELAEKNTGELFF. The variable domain in full, completed from reference TRBV9 and TRBJ2-2, reads DSGVTQTPKHLITATGQRVTLRCSPRSGDLSVYWYQQSLDQGLQFLIQYYNGEERAKGNILERFSAQQFPDLHSELNLSSLELGDSALYFCASSVELAEKNTGELFFGEGSRLTVL.

This clone was recorded once. The V gene is TRBV6-4, the J gene TRBJ1-6, with D perhaps TRBD1 (6 bases). The V gene lost 4 bases and the J gene lost 8 bases, with 9 bases spanning the gap. Germline assignment: CDR1 MRHNA and CDR2 SNTAGT. The CDR3 is 13 residues long. The CDR3 bases are TGTGCCAGCAGTGCCTACAGGGATTCACCCCTCCACTTT. Protein: CASSAYRDSPLHF.

V gene TRBV7-2 combines with J gene TRBJ2-7; a possible D gene is TRBD2 (6 bases). This CDR3 comprises 15 residues. The V end was cut by 5 bases, the J end by 0 bases, with 14 bases between. From germline, CDR1 is SGHTA and CDR2 FQGNSA. DNA of the CDR3: TGTGCCAGCAGCACAACCCCTAGCGACTCCTACGAGCAGTACTTC. Translation gives CASSTTPSDSYEQYF. The full variable domain, its missing parts supplied by reference TRBV7-2 and TRBJ2-7, is GAGVSQSPSNKVTEKGKDVELRCDPISGHTALYWYRQSLGQGLEFLIYFQGNSAPDKSGLPSDRFSAERTGGSVSTLTIQRTQQEDSAVYLCASSTTPSDSYEQYFGPGTRLTVT.

The chain combines TRBV4-1 with TRBJ2-7, with D possibly being TRBD1 (5 bases). Germline CDR1 MGHRA, CDR2 YSYEKL. The CDR3 is 15 residues long. Trimming pared 0 bases from V and 2 bases from J, leaving 11 bases between. CDR3 residues: CASSQEGQGTYEQYF. The CDR3 nucleotides read TGCGCCAGCAGCCAAGAGGGGCAGGGAACCTACGAGCAGTACTTC.

This chain connects TRBV10-3 to TRBJ1-1; D gene uncertain. The CDR3 loop spans 16 amino acids. Trimming took 8 bases from V and 4 from J, leaving 23 bases between them. Germline CDR1 is ENHRY and CDR2 is SYGVKD. The CDR3 loop is CAISSRVGDSGTEAFF. CDR3 nucleotide sequence: TGTGCCATCTCTTCGCGGGTTGGGGATTCGGGCACTGAAGCTTTCTTT.